This T cell receptor (beta chain) was identified in a study of T-cell reconstitution after alpha-beta-depleted transplantation in children. This clonotype was observed a few times. The antigen is undetermined. Unique molecular identifiers were built into the TCRbeta library. One entry per CDR3 protein results from TCRdb running MiXCR on the PCR reads. The sample lists around 580,000 distinct CDR3 sequences; more than 20% were seen once. This CDR3 region has 15 residues. Germline values: CDR1 DFQATT, CDR2 SNEGSKA (reference sequence). The junction had 6 bases not matched to a gene; V was cut back by 2 bases and J by 3 bases. The study, taken as a whole, reports: Two months or so post-transplant, alpha-beta T cells reportedly derived from several hundred expanded graft clones. By one year post-transplant, T-cell counts and diversity largely arose from T cells that were newly produced. Recipient T cells and thymic progenitors that survived gave rise to the high TCRbeta diversity observed at day 60 in some patients.

This TCR was sampled from a boy under two years old who had a stem cell transplant for acute myeloid leukemia, so the T cells may come from the graft donor. The chain is built from TRBV20-1 and TRBJ2-1, with 8 bases matching TRBD2. The sequencing used PBMCs, mostly from graft donor cells, collected 360 days after TCRalphabeta/CD19-depleted stem cell transplant. CDR3 residues: CSARPRGGIYNEQFF. The CDR3 DNA reads as TGCAGTGCTAGACCCCGGGGGGGCATCTACAATGAGCAGTTCTTC.